The clone carrying this T cell receptor beta chain has ten or more counts. Both TCRalpha and TCRbeta chains were reverse transcribed with V-gene-specific primers. It was with a constant-region primer and a V-primer adapter that TCRs were amplified over approximately 18 PCR cycles. TCRdb reanalysed the reads using MiXCR and keeps one entry per CDR3 protein. This sample carries tens of thousands of distinct CDR3 sequences, roughly a tenth of them seen once, and the ten largest clones take around 0.93%. This record comes from a study of low-dose radiotherapy and immunotherapy resistance in tumors. Study as a whole: Cohort 1 patients were irradiated with 0.5 Gy fractions every 2 weeks to 6.5 Gy total. Every two weeks, the protocol called for intravenous cyclophosphamide at 200 mg/m2. It was given one day before each radiation and immunotherapy administration.

The CDR3 loop spans 15 amino acids. Germline assignment: CDR1 MDHEN and CDR2 SYDVKM. V was pared by 6 bases and J by 1 base, with 5 bases of the junction left unmatched. The time point was: before trial treatment. All eligible patients presented with advanced solid tumors that contained no tumor-infiltrating lymphocytes. Sequences were derived from PBMCs, sampled before treatment. This chain links TRBV28 with TRBJ2-2; 7 bases line up with TRBD1. The sequence derives from a male donor with prostate cancer. The CDR3 DNA sequence: TGTGCCAGCAGGGAACAGGGGAAGAACACCGGGGAGCTGTTTTTT. Protein product: CASREQGKNTGELFF.